A single sample is the source of the 15 T cell receptor beta chains below, sequenced in a study of CD4 T cells in relation to SARS-CoV-2 and coronaviruses. Assay used: immunoSEQ multiplex PCR; TCRdb lists only in-frame clones, some missing. This sample has about 65,000 clones, with 87% found just once. Before the COVID-19 pandemic, during about 2010-2018, CD4+ T cells were taken from unexposed donors. Sequencing was carried out using memory CD4+ T cells from PBMCs. The receptors stem from a human donor in good health.

V gene TRBV12-1 combines with J gene TRBJ2-7; the table's TRBD2 call for D was not verified on the DNA. TRBV12-1 is a pseudogene segment. This CDR3 has 16 amino acids. CDR3 region: CASSTIGGVCSYEQYF. CDR3 sequence (DNA): TGTGCCAGCAGCACAATTGGCGGGGTTTGTTCCTACGAGCAGTACTTC.

The gene calls are TRBV7-2 and TRBJ1-5, with D hard to call. This CDR3 contains 12 residues. V was shortened by 3 bases and J by 4 bases, with 4 bases between the two germline ends. Germline V CDR1 and CDR2: SGHTA, FQGNSA. Here the CDR3 reads CASSFYNQPQHF. The CDR3 DNA sequence: TGTGCCAGCAGCTTCTATAATCAGCCCCAGCATTTT.

This rearrangement joins TRBV5-1 to TRBJ2-3; no clear D. The CDR3 is made up of 14 amino acids. The germline gives CDR1 SGHRS, CDR2 YFSETQ. V dropped 0 bases and J dropped 2 bases, with 7 bases sitting between them. For the CDR3, the DNA is TGCGCCAGCAGCTTGGAACTCAACACAGATACGCAGTATTTT. Translating gives CASSLELNTDTQYF.

V gene TRBV19 combines with J gene TRBJ2-1; 9 bases fit TRBD2. Germline V gives CDR1 LNHDA, CDR2 SQIVND (reference sequence). This CDR3 has 18 amino acids. With V trimmed by 3 bases and J by 8 bases, 17 bases remained unmatched. This CDR3 reads CASSMPRGLAGYTDEQFF. The CDR3 DNA follows: TGTGCCAGTAGTATGCCACGGGGACTAGCAGGTTATACGGATGAGCAGTTCTTC.

CDR3 DNA sequence: TGTGCCAGCAGTCCCATCCGGCTCGTCGGGTTCTTC. Its translation is CASSPIRLVGFF. The chain couples TRBV28 to TRBJ2-1; no clear D. This CDR3 has 12 residues. Germline loops: CDR1 MDHEN, CDR2 SYDVKM. V was trimmed by 5 bases and J by 15 bases, leaving 17 bases between them.

V is TRBV24-1 and J is TRBJ2-2; 10 nucleotides align to TRBD1. V dropped 4 bases and J dropped 3; count of bases not matched to a gene: 7. Germline CDR1 KGHDR, CDR2 SFDVKD. CDR3 length: 17 residues. CDR3 protein: CATSDPRTGGDTGELFF. In nucleotides, the CDR3 is TGTGCCACCAGTGACCCGAGGACAGGGGGGGACACCGGGGAGCTGTTTTTT.

The chain recombines TRBV10-3 with TRBJ1-1, with a possible D match to TRBD1 (6 bases). V was shortened by 3 bases and J by 5 bases, with 13 bases between the two germline ends. The CDR3 has 14 amino acids. Germline CDR1 reads ENHRY; CDR2 reads SYGVKD. The CDR3 bases are TGTGCCATCAGTGAACAGGGCAGCGGGACTGAAGCTTTCTTT. Its translation: CAISEQGSGTEAFF.

The chain combines TRBV28 with TRBJ2-4, with TRBD1 matching 9 bases. The CDR3 extends over 14 amino acids. Germline lookup yields CDR1 MDHEN and CDR2 SYDVKM. J gave up 8 bases and V 6 bases, and 8 bases lay outside the gene matches. The CDR3 nucleotides read TGTGCCAGCAGCCTCAGGGACAGGGTAGACATTCAGTACTTC. The encoded protein is CASSLRDRVDIQYF.

This chain uses TRBV19 with TRBJ2-5, with 8 bases matching TRBD1. The CDR3 has 16 residues. V was clipped by 5 bases and J by 5 bases; unmatched bases: 13. Germline CDR1 LNHDA, CDR2 SQIVND (reference sequence). CDR3 DNA: TGTGCCAGTAGTCTTTCCGGGACAGGACAATATGAGACCCAGTACTTC. Protein product: CASSLSGTGQYETQYF.

The gene calls are TRBV12-3 or TRBV12-4 and TRBJ1-5; no firm D call. V lost 4 bases and J lost 0, with 1 base in between. The length of the CDR3 is 12 residues. In DNA form, the CDR3 reads TGTGCCAGCAGTTATAGCAATCAGCCCCAGCATTTT. Its protein product is CASSYSNQPQHF.

V gene TRBV5-1 combines with J gene TRBJ1-2, with D perhaps matching TRBD1 (5 bases). CDR1 is SGHRS and CDR2 is YFSETQ in the germline V gene. The length of the CDR3 is 14 residues. Trimming removed 0 bases at V and 3 bases at J, with 9 bases between. The CDR3 DNA reads as TGCGCCAGCAGCTTGGGGGACGTTTACTATGGCTACACCTTC. Translated, it gives CASSLGDVYYGYTF. The full variable domain, in which reference TRBV5-1 and TRBJ1-2 provide the parts outside the CDR3, is KAGVTQTPRYLIKTRGQQVTLSCSPISGHRSVSWYQQTPGQGLQFLFEYFSETQRNKGNFPGRFSGRQFSNSRSEMNVSTLELGDSALYLCASSLGDVYYGYTFGSGTRLTVV.

The chain employs TRBV15 and TRBJ1-1; D ambiguous. In germline, CDR1 is LNHNV, CDR2 YYDKDF (reference sequence). V lost 0 bases, J lost 1 base, and 9 bases lay in between. The CDR3 contains 15 residues. The DNA of the CDR3 is TGTGCCACCAGCAGAGACGTGACAAGGAACACTGAAGCTTTCTTT. The encoded protein is CATSRDVTRNTEAFF.

CDR3 sequence: CASSRQTGGQETQYF. The CDR3 DNA sequence: TGTGCCAGCAGCCGACAAACAGGGGGGCAAGAGACCCAGTACTTC. The V call is TRBV2, the J call TRBJ2-5; 8 nucleotides agree with TRBD1. Trimming cost V 6 bases and J 2 bases; bases outside gene matches: 8. Germline V gene sequence: CDR1 SNHLY, CDR2 FYNNEI. The CDR3 length is 15 residues. Supplemented by reference TRBV2 and TRBJ2-5, the full variable domain reads EPEVTQTPSHQVTQMGQEVILRCVPISNHLYFYWYRQILGQKVEFLVSFYNNEISEKSEIFDDQFSVERPDGSNFTLKIRSTKLEDSAMYFCASSRQTGGQETQYFGPGTRLLVL.

The chain joins TRBV27 to TRBJ1-1; D unclear. With 2 bases removed from V and 4 bases from J, the gap between germline ends came to 11 bases. The CDR3 loop spans 14 amino acids. Germline CDR1 MNHEY, CDR2 SMNVEV (reference sequence). Written as DNA, the CDR3 is TGTGCCAGCAGTTTAGGGGTTTTGGGCACTGAAGCTTTCTTT. Encoded protein: CASSLGVLGTEAFF.

The CDR3 coding sequence is TGTGCCACCAGTGATTGGACAGTAGGGGGGACCTATGGCTACACCTTC. Amino acids: CATSDWTVGGTYGYTF. The J gene is TRBJ1-2, the V gene TRBV24-1, with a weak D call TRBD1 (6 bases). Trimming stripped 2 bases from V and 4 bases from J, with 16 bases between. The germline CDR1 and CDR2 sequences are KGHDR and SFDVKD. The CDR3 is 16 residues long.